This TCR beta chain is drawn from a study of blood T cells in healthy people across ages. Study-level background: Capture by template switching was about one barcoded beta molecule per two T cells.

A sample-barcoded 5' primer and a J-beta primer mix were used in a second PCR of roughly 7 to 12 cycles. MiXCR, run by TCRdb on the 5' RACE reads, gives a single entry per CDR3 protein. The sample shows around 1.5 million distinct CDR3 sequences, around 39% of them seen only once. Germline CDR1 SGHTA, CDR2 FQGNSA. This CDR3 is 14 amino acids long. J gave up 6 bases and V 5 bases, and 8 bases lay outside the gene matches. Sequencing was carried out using blood. The chain is built from TRBV7-2 and TRBJ2-7; 9 bases match TRBD2. The clonotype was recovered from a woman under 30 in good health. The CDR3 here is CASSRSGSSSEQYF. Written as DNA, the CDR3 is TGTGCCAGCAGCCGTAGCGGGAGTTCCAGCGAGCAGTACTTC.